This TCR beta chain was found in a study of CD8 T cells in Susac syndrome. The CDR3 contains 15 residues. Germline CDR1 and CDR2: SGHNT and YYREEE (reference sequence). The V and J ends lost 7 bases and 2 bases respectively, with 13 bases between them. As for this clonotype: Its specificity is not known.

Negative isolation was used for CD8+ and CD4+ T cells and FACS enrichment for TEMRA cells. It was with random hexamers that about 0.45 to 1 ug RNA was reverse transcribed. TCR beta CDR3 was amplified by immunoSEQ multiplex PCR. This amplification extended across 54 Vbeta and 13 Jbeta segments. TCRdb re-called the immunoSEQ multiplex PCR reads with MiXCR, one entry per CDR3 protein. The sample records 150,000 to 200,000 distinct CDR3 sequences, 90% to 95% being singletons. Overall study findings and caveats: As the study acknowledged, the number of individuals in its TCR sequencing and HLA analysis was relatively small.

The specimen was CD4+ T cells from PBMCs. The rearrangement uses TRBV5-4 and TRBJ2-6, with a possible D match to TRBD1 (7 bases). The sequence derives from a human donor with multiple sclerosis. This CDR3 is CASAQGGAGANVLTF. CDR3 bases: TGTGCCAGCGCCCAGGGGGGAGCTGGGGCCAACGTCCTGACTTTC.